This entry is about one T cell receptor (beta chain). Its antigen is still unknown. These data belong to a study of CD8+ T cells in alopecia areata. Study-level background: Treated individuals took tofacitinib by mouth, 5 to 10 mg twice daily. The study's findings and limits: Higher clonality and more expanded CD8+ clones appeared in lesional than normal scalp.

Peripheral blood, together with lesional scalp punch biopsies, was collected from alopecia areata patients. The CDR3 has 13 residues. Germline trimming cut 10 bases from V and 4 bases from J; bases unmatched to any gene: 9. Germline values: CDR1 SNHLY, CDR2 FYNNEI. RNA extraction and reverse transcription yielded cDNA as sequencing template. Data came from immunoSEQ multiplex PCR; TCRdb stores just in-frame clones and leaves some out. The data show about 180,000 clones, about 70% seen once. This specimen consisted of CD8+ T cells sorted from blood, obtained at week 0. The receptor comes from a human donor with alopecia areata. The chain joins TRBV2 to TRBJ1-2; 7 nucleotides align to TRBD1. CDR3 nucleotide sequence: TGTGCCATCCTCCTGGAGGGGGCCTATGGCTACACCTTC. This encodes CAILLEGAYGYTF. Combining the CDR3 with reference TRBV2 and TRBJ1-2 gives the whole variable domain EPEVTQTPSHQVTQMGQEVILRCVPISNHLYFYWYRQILGQKVEFLVSFYNNEISEKSEIFDDQFSVERPDGSNFTLKIRSTKLEDSAMYFCAILLEGAYGYTFGSGTRLTVV.